This T cell receptor beta chain was recorded in a study of cytomegalovirus exposure and HLA in healthy donors. It was with 60 Vbeta and 13 Jbeta primers that the PCR ran. Sequencing used immunoSEQ multiplex PCR; TCRdb keeps in-frame clones, though not all of them. The sample holds 170,000 or so clones, around nine tenths seen once. CDR3 length equals 15 residues. Germline trimming cut 4 bases from V and 4 bases from J; bases unmatched to any gene: 8. CDR1 and CDR2 from the germline V gene are SGHRS and YFSETQ. The V gene is TRBV5-1, the J gene TRBJ2-3, with 8 positions matching TRBD1. The receptor comes from a woman under 30 in good health and CMV-seronegative. The sequencing sample was made of PBMCs. CDR3 protein: CASSRTGGEPDTQYF. Here the CDR3 DNA reads TGCGCCAGCAGCCGTACAGGGGGTGAACCAGATACGCAGTATTTT.